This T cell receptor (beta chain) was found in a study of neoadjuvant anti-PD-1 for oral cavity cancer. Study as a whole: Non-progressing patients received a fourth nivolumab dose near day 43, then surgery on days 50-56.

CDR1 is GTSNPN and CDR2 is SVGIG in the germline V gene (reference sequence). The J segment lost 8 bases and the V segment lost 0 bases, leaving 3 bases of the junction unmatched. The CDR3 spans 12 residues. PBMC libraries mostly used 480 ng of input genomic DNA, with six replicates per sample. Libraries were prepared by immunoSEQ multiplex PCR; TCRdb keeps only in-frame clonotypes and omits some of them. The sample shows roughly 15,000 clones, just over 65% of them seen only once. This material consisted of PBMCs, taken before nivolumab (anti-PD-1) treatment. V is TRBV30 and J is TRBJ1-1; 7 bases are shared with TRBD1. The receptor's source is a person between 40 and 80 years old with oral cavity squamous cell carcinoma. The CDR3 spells CAWSVQGQEAFF. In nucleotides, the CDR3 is TGTGCCTGGAGTGTACAGGGACAGGAAGCTTTCTTT.